This TCR beta chain emerged from a study of CD8 T cells in ankylosing spondylitis. TCRdb recomputed calls from the 5' RACE reads with MiXCR, one row per CDR3 protein. The top ten hold under 20% of the sample, which has about 700,000 distinct CDR3 sequences, under 20% seen once. Points from the study as a whole: There was a TCR beta motif, made of 7 to 9 highly homologous variants, that appeared characteristic of ankylosing spondylitis blood. A CD8+ phenotype characterized the disease-linked clones, which were relatively rare in peripheral blood.

A note on this clonotype: Its antigen is not known.

The sequenced sample consisted of blood, either unsorted or a sorted T cell fraction (not recorded which). The receptor was derived from a male donor with ankylosing spondylitis.

The CDR3 loop is CASSLAPGLDTDTQYF. The CDR3 DNA reads TGTGCCAGCAGCTTAGCGCCGGGACTAGACACAGATACGCAGTATTTT. The V and J genes are TRBV7-2 and TRBJ2-3; 8 bases agree with TRBD2. The ends lost 0 bases at V and 2 bases at J; junction bases unmatched: 4. Per germline, CDR1 SGHTA and CDR2 FQGNSA. CDR3 size: 16 residues. Using reference TRBV7-2 and TRBJ2-3 for the parts outside the CDR3, the full variable domain is GAGVSQSPSNKVTEKGKDVELRCDPISGHTALYWYRQSLGQGLEFLIYFQGNSAPDKSGLPSDRFSAERTGGSVSTLTIQRTQQEDSAVYLCASSLAPGLDTDTQYFGPGTRLTVL.